The present T cell receptor beta chain was sequenced within a study of PD-1 blockade in classical Hodgkin lymphoma. As for the study in general: With a 2-week interval, patients received intravenous nivolumab at 3 mg/kg. Findings and caveats of the study: Sources of repertoire differences remain undefined, possibly disease activity or prior therapy. The study found complete responders had baseline diversity similar to newly diagnosed patients.

With no exception, relapse followed autologous stem cell transplantation in all patients, and brentuximab vedotin exposure varied. The assay was immunoSEQ multiplex PCR, and TCRdb's table has in-frame clones only and misses some. The top ten hold about 6.3% of the sample, which has about 19,000 clones, 84% seen once. V gave up 2 bases and J gave up 4 bases, with 10 bases separating them. Per germline, CDR1 SGHNT and CDR2 YYREEE (reference sequence). There are 14 residues in the CDR3. As concerns this clone: The antigen is not known.

The TCR comes from a human donor with classical Hodgkin lymphoma. The source was peripheral blood mononuclear cells (PBMCs), collected at baseline. The gene calls are TRBV5-4 and TRBJ1-5; D gene ambiguous. The CDR3 is CASSFAGINQPQHF. Written as DNA, the CDR3 is TGTGCCAGCAGCTTCGCGGGGATTAATCAGCCCCAGCATTTT.